This TCR beta chain was observed in a study of blood T cell repertoires in COVID-19 (dated by TCRdb to 2020 to 2021). For the wider study: Samples from collaborators originated in the United States, Italy and Spain and spanned both the acute and convalescent phases of COVID-19. A de-identified subject ID, COVID-19 status, age in years and sex were almost always included in the sample metadata. The material from the prospective study consisted of cDNA or gDNA derived from T cells, B-cell-depleted T cells, or PBMCs. The samples were drawn from two sources: the first 160 participants of the ongoing ImmuneRACE study, and 1,000 to 1,500 subjects contributed by 6 global collaborators. Deeply sampled blood TCRbeta repertoires from subjects exposed to, actively infected with, or recovered from COVID-19 were included in the dataset. The repertoires were released in a freely available public database intended as a resource for research on the immune response to SARS-CoV-2. HLA class I and class II types, where available, came from metadata supplied by the sample provider rather than from assay-based typing. Summary of the overall study and its limitations: The quantity of clinical and demographic metadata differed by source and by participant and was supplied without curation.

On this clone itself: What antigen it recognizes has not been identified. Base qualities are not provided; no much larger clone lies one nucleotide away.

Participants in the prospective study were aged about 18 to 89 years, lived in 20 to 30 United States geographic areas, and enrolled through a virtual design. Cohort assignment in the prospective study relied on participant-reported clinical history from a screening survey and a study questionnaire. A participant counted as exposed if, within 2 weeks of entering the study, that participant had been in contact with someone who had a PCR-confirmed or clinician-diagnosed COVID-19 case. In the prospective study, mobile phlebotomists collected whole blood, serum and a nasopharyngeal or oropharyngeal swab from each participant. Additional blood draws and questionnaires over an approximately 2-month period could optionally be provided by prospective study participants. Prospective study blood samples were shipped either frozen or at room temperature before DNA extraction. From the germline V gene, CDR1 is SGHRS and CDR2 is YFSETQ. From the cysteine through the phenylalanine, the CDR3 covers 15 amino acids. The DNA shown is the 45-base CDR3, in frame from base 1. V loses 0 bases, J loses 5 bases, and the germline ends lie 11 bases apart.

TCRbeta CDR3 regions were amplified from genomic DNA using the immunoSEQ Assay, a bias-controlled multiplex PCR. The authors processed their data as follows. Within the assay, amplification of reference gene primers was used to estimate how many nucleated cells each sample contained. To quantify the absolute abundance of each unique TCRbeta CDR3 rearrangement, sequence reads were collapsed and filtered. For each sample, productive Simpson clonality was calculated as the square root of Simpson's diversity index across productive rearrangements. The immuneACCESS repertoire file appears here via TCRdb, limited to in-frame rearrangements. These files lack a portion of the clones; in checked studies, under half of the deficit traces to unresolved V genes, and the cause of the others is not known. V, J and clone size were drawn from that table, and D and trimming were deduced from the DNA. Present in this sample are 300,000 to 350,000 clones, almost 90% of which were seen just once. The top ten hold just over 1% of the sample.

Here the chain combines TRBV5-1 and TRBJ2-2, with TRBD2 perhaps the D gene, on 5 matching bases. Input material: PBMCs or T cells enriched from blood (not recorded which). The origin of this receptor is a woman under 40 who had been exposed to COVID-19. The base sequence is TGCGCCAGCAGCTTGGGAGGGAGCGCGACCGGGGAGCTGTTTTTT. Its protein reads: CASSLGGSATGELFF.